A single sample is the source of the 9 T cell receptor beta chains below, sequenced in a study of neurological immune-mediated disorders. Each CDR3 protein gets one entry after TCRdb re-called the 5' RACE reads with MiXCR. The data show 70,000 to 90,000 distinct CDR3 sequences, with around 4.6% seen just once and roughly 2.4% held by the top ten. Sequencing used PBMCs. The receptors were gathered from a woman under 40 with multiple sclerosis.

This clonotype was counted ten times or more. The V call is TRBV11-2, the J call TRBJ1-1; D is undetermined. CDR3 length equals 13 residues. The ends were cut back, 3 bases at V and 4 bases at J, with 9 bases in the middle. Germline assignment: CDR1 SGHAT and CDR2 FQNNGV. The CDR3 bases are TGTGCCAGCAGCTTGACCCCTTTCACTGAAGCTTTCTTT. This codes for CASSLTPFTEAFF.

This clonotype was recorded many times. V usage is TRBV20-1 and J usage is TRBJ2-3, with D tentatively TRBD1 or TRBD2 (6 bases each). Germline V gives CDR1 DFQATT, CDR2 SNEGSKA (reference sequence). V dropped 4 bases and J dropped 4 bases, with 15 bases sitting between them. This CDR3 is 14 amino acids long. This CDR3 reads CSANPPGAPDTQYF. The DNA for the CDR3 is TGCAGTGCTAACCCCCCGGGGGCCCCAGATACGCAGTATTTT.

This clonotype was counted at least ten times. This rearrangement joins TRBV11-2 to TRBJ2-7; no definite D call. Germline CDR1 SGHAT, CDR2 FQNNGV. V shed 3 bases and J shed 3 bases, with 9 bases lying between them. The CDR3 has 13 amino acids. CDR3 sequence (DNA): TGTGCCAGCAGCTTCGGTTTCGTCTACGAGCAGTACTTC. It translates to CASSFGFVYEQYF.

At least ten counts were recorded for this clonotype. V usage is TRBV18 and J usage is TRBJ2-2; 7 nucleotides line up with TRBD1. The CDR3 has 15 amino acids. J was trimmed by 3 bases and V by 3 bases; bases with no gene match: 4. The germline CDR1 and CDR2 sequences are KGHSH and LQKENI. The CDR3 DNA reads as TGTGCCAGCTCACCGTTACAGGGGTACACCGGGGAGCTGTTTTTT. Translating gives CASSPLQGYTGELFF.

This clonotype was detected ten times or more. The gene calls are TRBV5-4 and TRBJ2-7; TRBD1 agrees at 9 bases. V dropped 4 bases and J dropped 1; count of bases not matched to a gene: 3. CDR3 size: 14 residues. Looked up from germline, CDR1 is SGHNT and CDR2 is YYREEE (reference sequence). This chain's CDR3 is CASSIDRGSYEQYF. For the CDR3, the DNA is TGTGCCAGCAGCATAGACAGGGGGTCCTACGAGCAGTACTTC.

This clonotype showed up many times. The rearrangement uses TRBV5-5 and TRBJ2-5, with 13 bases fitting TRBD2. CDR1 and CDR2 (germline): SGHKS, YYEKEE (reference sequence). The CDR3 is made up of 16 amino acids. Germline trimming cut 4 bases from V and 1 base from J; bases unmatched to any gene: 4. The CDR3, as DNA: TGTGCCAGCAGCCGACTAGCGGGGGGTATCCAAGAGACCCAGTACTTC. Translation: CASSRLAGGIQETQYF.

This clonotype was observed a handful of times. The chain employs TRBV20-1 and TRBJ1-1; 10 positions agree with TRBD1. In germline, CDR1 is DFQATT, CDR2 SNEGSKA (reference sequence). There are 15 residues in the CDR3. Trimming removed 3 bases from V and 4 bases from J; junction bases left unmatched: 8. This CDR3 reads CSASGTGAGGTEAFF. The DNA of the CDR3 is TGCAGTGCTAGCGGGACAGGGGCAGGTGGCACTGAAGCTTTCTTT.

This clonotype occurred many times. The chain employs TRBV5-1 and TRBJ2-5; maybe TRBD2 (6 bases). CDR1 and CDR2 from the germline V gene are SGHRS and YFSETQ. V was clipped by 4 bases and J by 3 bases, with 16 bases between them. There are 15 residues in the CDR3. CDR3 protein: CASSGGGRVEETQYF. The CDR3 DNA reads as TGCGCCAGCAGCGGGGGAGGAAGGGTCGAAGAGACCCAGTACTTC.

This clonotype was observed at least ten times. Written as DNA, the CDR3 is TGCGCCAGCAGCTTCACAGGGGGCTCCTACAATGAGCAGTTCTTC. This encodes CASSFTGGSYNEQFF. The chain couples TRBV5-1 to TRBJ2-1, with TRBD1 identical over 8 bases. Looked up from germline, CDR1 is SGHRS and CDR2 is YFSETQ. The CDR3 contains 15 residues. The V and J ends lost 2 bases and 0 bases, in that order; junction bases with no gene match: 1.